Listed below are T cell receptor beta chains from one sample, sequenced in a study of tumour-infiltrating T cells in Burkitt lymphoma. Here immunoSEQ multiplex PCR was the method, and the copy in TCRdb shows in-frame clones only, minus some. The sample lists around 46,000 clones, roughly 31% seen once, with over 2.5% in the top ten. Sequencing used tumor tissue. These receptors came from a human donor with Burkitt lymphoma. CDR3s include the opening cysteine and the closing phenylalanine or tryptophan. The D gene is left open where the match is weak.

TRBV4-1	.	TRBJ1-4	CASSQDPRGGEKLFF
TRBV6-5	.	TRBJ1-2	CASSTPGYGYTF
TRBV2	.	TRBJ1-1	CASSEGAMNTEAFF
TRBV7-2	TRBD2	TRBJ2-1	CASSFPWTSGGAEQFF
TRBV6-4	.	TRBJ1-6	CASSEGPGFPLHF
TRBV2	TRBD1	TRBJ1-2	CASSLTTGTYGYTF
TRBV18	.	TRBJ2-3	CASSPVYTSTDTQYF
TRBV7-9	.	TRBJ2-6	CASSLAGVGSGANVLTF
TRBV5-1	.	TRBJ2-2	CASSLGQVTGELFF
TRBV10-3	TRBD1	TRBJ2-1	CAISSGTGGFVSYNEQFF
TRBV7-9	.	TRBJ2-2	CASSLADGTGELFF
TRBV9	.	TRBJ2-2	CASSVGRANTGELFF